This T cell receptor beta chain comes out of a study of blood T cell repertoires in COVID-19. Study members were between about 18 and 100 years old and lived in 20 to 30 US regions. Resolution of symptoms, clearance, or two negative PCRs was present in recovered Cohort 3 donors. As processed by the authors: Cell counts per sample came from amplifying reference gene primers. Assay: immunoSEQ multiplex PCR; the TCRdb copy retains only in-frame clones and omits some. V and J calls plus clone size are reproduced from that table; the DNA served to infer D and trimming. The sample yields around 180,000 clones, more than 80% seen once. The CDR3 extends over 14 amino acids. Germline CDR1 LGHDT, CDR2 YNNKEL (reference sequence). The ends lost 3 bases at V and 5 bases at J; junction bases unmatched: 3.

Material: PBMCs or T cells enriched from blood (not recorded which). This chain uses TRBV3-1 (or the pseudogene TRBV3-2) with TRBJ2-1, with 8 bases fitting TRBD2. The origin of this receptor is a man in his fifties or sixties who had recovered from COVID-19. CDR3 coding DNA: TGTGCCAGCAGCCAGACTAGCGCTAACAATGAGCAGTTCTTC. It is translated as CASSQTSANNEQFF.